Below are 13 T cell receptor beta chains sequenced from a single sample in a study of CD8+CD57+ T cells in acquired aplastic anemia. Genomic DNA, serving as template, underwent TCR beta VDJ and CDR3 profiling. TCRdb processed the reads anew with MiXCR; each CDR3 protein has one entry. The data contain 150,000 to 200,000 distinct CDR3 sequences, approximately 50% of them seen just once; the ten biggest clones take up 8.5% to 10%. The authors sequenced patients whose flow cytometry had shown CD8+CD57+ cell expansion. The specimen was sorted CD4+, CD8+, or CD8+CD57+ T cells (not recorded which) from PBMCs. The receptors derive from a human donor with aplastic anemia.

Ten or more counts support this clonotype. The rearrangement uses TRBV30 and TRBJ2-7; the D gene is possibly TRBD2 (5 bases). Looked up from germline, CDR1 is GTSNPN and CDR2 is SVGIG (reference sequence). The germline V and J ends were trimmed by 2 bases and 7 bases, with 15 bases remaining between them. There are 13 residues in the CDR3. CDR3 nucleotide sequence: TGTGCCTGGAGTCAAGCCCGACCGGGGGAGCAGTACTTC. This gives the protein CAWSQARPGEQYF.

This clonotype has at least ten counts. V gene TRBV10-3 combines with J gene TRBJ2-3, with D possibly matching TRBD1 (6 bases). The CDR3 consists of 14 residues. V was clipped by 10 bases and J by 3 bases, with 17 bases between them. Germline CDR1 and CDR2: ENHRY and SYGVKD. The CDR3 coding sequence is TGTGCCACGAGAGACAGGACGGGGACAGATACGCAGTATTTT. This translates into CATRDRTGTDTQYF.

The chain combines TRBV19 with TRBJ1-3; D unresolved. Looked up from germline, CDR1 is LNHDA and CDR2 is SQIVND (reference sequence). CDR3 length: 12 residues. Trimming stripped 5 bases from V and 9 bases from J, with 11 bases between. For the CDR3, the DNA is TGTGCCAGTAGTTATGAGATAGGCACCATATATTTT. It specifies CASSYEIGTIYF.

The rearrangement uses TRBV19 and TRBJ1-4; TRBD1 agrees at 8 bases. The CDR3 totals 12 residues. Germline trimming cut 9 bases from V and 6 bases from J; bases unmatched to any gene: 3. Germline V CDR1 and CDR2: LNHDA, SQIVND (reference sequence). In DNA form, the CDR3 reads TGTGCCAGCAGGACAGGGTATGAAAAACTGTTTTTT. Encoded protein: CASRTGYEKLFF.

With regard to this clonotype: A read error may explain this, as a much larger clone is one base away. This chain joins TRBV11-3 and TRBJ2-2, with 9 bases matching TRBD2. With V trimmed by 9 bases and J by 3 bases, 8 bases remained unmatched. This CDR3 is 15 amino acids long. In germline, CDR1 is SGHNT, CDR2 YENEEA. CDR3 protein: CASERTSVHTGELFF. CDR3 nucleotide sequence: TGTGCCAGTGAGCGGACTAGCGTCCACACCGGGGAGCTGTTTTTT.

This clonotype was seen at least ten times. The rearrangement links TRBV10-3 to TRBJ2-4, with a tentative D call TRBD1 (6 bases). Germline V gene lookup returns CDR1 ENHRY and CDR2 SYGVKD. This CDR3 has 16 residues. V lost 3 bases to trimming and J lost 0 bases, with 12 bases between them. The CDR3 bases are TGTGCCATCAGTGATACCGACAGGCTAGCCAAAAACATTCAGTACTTC. This translates into CAISDTDRLAKNIQYF.

The V gene is TRBV10-1, the J gene TRBJ2-3, with 8 bases lining up with TRBD1. V lost 11 bases to trimming and J lost 1 base; unmatched junction nucleotides: 14. The CDR3 covers 16 residues. Germline CDR1 WNHNN, CDR2 SYGVQD (reference sequence). In DNA form, the CDR3 reads TGCGCCGGGTCCCTGTCAGGGGGCCTTCGCACAGATACGCAGTATTTT. Translating it yields CAGSLSGGLRTDTQYF.

The chain joins TRBV11-1 to TRBJ1-2; D unresolved. Trimming took 4 bases from V and 0 from J, leaving 15 bases between them. CDR3 length: 16 residues. In germline, CDR1 is SGHAT, CDR2 FQDESV (reference sequence). The CDR3 protein is CASSSANRATNYGYTF. In nucleotides, the CDR3 is TGTGCCAGCAGCTCGGCGAACCGGGCAACTAACTATGGCTACACCTTC.

This clonotype was counted at least ten times. The V gene is TRBV30, the J gene TRBJ2-7, with 7 bases matching TRBD1. Trimming at V came to 2 bases and at J to 6 bases, leaving 7 bases not matched to a gene. This CDR3 has 13 residues. Looked up from germline, CDR1 is GTSNPN and CDR2 is SVGIG (reference sequence). The CDR3 coding sequence is TGTGCCTGGAGTCCCCGACAGGGATCCGAGCAGTACTTC. It is translated as CAWSPRQGSEQYF.

This chain connects TRBV24-1 to TRBJ1-4; D unclear. V was clipped by 8 bases and J by 4 bases, with 10 bases between them. Germline V lookup: CDR1 KGHDR, CDR2 SFDVKD. The CDR3 spans 13 residues. The CDR3 region has the DNA TGTGCCACCACCGTCGCACTTAATGAAAAACTGTTTTTT. It is translated as CATTVALNEKLFF.

This clonotype has a count of ten or more. The CDR3 loop is CASSVTGGWEQYF. The CDR3 nucleotides are TGTGCCAGCAGTGTAACAGGGGGCTGGGAGCAGTACTTC. This chain links TRBV25-1 with TRBJ2-7; the match to TRBD1 covers 9 bases. Germline assignment: CDR1 MGHDK and CDR2 SYGVNS. The CDR3 totals 13 residues. Losses at the gene ends were 4 bases for V and 7 bases for J; bases not matched to a gene: 5.

V gene TRBV14 combines with J gene TRBJ2-3; 10 positions match TRBD2. V lost 1 base and J lost 2; bases outside the gene matches: 15. CDR3 length: 20 residues. Germline V lookup: CDR1 SGHDN, CDR2 FVKESK. The CDR3 here is CASSQVSGRARPPDTDTQYF. Written as DNA, the CDR3 is TGTGCCAGCAGCCAAGTGAGCGGGAGGGCCCGCCCTCCGGACACAGATACGCAGTATTTT.

In DNA form, the CDR3 reads TGTGCCACCAGTTTTCACGGTAGCTATGGCTACACCTTC. As protein: CATSFHGSYGYTF. V gene TRBV24-1 combines with J gene TRBJ1-2; D unresolved. The CDR3 runs to 13 residues. Trimming pared 6 bases from V and 4 bases from J, leaving 11 bases between. Germline V gives CDR1 KGHDR, CDR2 SFDVKD.